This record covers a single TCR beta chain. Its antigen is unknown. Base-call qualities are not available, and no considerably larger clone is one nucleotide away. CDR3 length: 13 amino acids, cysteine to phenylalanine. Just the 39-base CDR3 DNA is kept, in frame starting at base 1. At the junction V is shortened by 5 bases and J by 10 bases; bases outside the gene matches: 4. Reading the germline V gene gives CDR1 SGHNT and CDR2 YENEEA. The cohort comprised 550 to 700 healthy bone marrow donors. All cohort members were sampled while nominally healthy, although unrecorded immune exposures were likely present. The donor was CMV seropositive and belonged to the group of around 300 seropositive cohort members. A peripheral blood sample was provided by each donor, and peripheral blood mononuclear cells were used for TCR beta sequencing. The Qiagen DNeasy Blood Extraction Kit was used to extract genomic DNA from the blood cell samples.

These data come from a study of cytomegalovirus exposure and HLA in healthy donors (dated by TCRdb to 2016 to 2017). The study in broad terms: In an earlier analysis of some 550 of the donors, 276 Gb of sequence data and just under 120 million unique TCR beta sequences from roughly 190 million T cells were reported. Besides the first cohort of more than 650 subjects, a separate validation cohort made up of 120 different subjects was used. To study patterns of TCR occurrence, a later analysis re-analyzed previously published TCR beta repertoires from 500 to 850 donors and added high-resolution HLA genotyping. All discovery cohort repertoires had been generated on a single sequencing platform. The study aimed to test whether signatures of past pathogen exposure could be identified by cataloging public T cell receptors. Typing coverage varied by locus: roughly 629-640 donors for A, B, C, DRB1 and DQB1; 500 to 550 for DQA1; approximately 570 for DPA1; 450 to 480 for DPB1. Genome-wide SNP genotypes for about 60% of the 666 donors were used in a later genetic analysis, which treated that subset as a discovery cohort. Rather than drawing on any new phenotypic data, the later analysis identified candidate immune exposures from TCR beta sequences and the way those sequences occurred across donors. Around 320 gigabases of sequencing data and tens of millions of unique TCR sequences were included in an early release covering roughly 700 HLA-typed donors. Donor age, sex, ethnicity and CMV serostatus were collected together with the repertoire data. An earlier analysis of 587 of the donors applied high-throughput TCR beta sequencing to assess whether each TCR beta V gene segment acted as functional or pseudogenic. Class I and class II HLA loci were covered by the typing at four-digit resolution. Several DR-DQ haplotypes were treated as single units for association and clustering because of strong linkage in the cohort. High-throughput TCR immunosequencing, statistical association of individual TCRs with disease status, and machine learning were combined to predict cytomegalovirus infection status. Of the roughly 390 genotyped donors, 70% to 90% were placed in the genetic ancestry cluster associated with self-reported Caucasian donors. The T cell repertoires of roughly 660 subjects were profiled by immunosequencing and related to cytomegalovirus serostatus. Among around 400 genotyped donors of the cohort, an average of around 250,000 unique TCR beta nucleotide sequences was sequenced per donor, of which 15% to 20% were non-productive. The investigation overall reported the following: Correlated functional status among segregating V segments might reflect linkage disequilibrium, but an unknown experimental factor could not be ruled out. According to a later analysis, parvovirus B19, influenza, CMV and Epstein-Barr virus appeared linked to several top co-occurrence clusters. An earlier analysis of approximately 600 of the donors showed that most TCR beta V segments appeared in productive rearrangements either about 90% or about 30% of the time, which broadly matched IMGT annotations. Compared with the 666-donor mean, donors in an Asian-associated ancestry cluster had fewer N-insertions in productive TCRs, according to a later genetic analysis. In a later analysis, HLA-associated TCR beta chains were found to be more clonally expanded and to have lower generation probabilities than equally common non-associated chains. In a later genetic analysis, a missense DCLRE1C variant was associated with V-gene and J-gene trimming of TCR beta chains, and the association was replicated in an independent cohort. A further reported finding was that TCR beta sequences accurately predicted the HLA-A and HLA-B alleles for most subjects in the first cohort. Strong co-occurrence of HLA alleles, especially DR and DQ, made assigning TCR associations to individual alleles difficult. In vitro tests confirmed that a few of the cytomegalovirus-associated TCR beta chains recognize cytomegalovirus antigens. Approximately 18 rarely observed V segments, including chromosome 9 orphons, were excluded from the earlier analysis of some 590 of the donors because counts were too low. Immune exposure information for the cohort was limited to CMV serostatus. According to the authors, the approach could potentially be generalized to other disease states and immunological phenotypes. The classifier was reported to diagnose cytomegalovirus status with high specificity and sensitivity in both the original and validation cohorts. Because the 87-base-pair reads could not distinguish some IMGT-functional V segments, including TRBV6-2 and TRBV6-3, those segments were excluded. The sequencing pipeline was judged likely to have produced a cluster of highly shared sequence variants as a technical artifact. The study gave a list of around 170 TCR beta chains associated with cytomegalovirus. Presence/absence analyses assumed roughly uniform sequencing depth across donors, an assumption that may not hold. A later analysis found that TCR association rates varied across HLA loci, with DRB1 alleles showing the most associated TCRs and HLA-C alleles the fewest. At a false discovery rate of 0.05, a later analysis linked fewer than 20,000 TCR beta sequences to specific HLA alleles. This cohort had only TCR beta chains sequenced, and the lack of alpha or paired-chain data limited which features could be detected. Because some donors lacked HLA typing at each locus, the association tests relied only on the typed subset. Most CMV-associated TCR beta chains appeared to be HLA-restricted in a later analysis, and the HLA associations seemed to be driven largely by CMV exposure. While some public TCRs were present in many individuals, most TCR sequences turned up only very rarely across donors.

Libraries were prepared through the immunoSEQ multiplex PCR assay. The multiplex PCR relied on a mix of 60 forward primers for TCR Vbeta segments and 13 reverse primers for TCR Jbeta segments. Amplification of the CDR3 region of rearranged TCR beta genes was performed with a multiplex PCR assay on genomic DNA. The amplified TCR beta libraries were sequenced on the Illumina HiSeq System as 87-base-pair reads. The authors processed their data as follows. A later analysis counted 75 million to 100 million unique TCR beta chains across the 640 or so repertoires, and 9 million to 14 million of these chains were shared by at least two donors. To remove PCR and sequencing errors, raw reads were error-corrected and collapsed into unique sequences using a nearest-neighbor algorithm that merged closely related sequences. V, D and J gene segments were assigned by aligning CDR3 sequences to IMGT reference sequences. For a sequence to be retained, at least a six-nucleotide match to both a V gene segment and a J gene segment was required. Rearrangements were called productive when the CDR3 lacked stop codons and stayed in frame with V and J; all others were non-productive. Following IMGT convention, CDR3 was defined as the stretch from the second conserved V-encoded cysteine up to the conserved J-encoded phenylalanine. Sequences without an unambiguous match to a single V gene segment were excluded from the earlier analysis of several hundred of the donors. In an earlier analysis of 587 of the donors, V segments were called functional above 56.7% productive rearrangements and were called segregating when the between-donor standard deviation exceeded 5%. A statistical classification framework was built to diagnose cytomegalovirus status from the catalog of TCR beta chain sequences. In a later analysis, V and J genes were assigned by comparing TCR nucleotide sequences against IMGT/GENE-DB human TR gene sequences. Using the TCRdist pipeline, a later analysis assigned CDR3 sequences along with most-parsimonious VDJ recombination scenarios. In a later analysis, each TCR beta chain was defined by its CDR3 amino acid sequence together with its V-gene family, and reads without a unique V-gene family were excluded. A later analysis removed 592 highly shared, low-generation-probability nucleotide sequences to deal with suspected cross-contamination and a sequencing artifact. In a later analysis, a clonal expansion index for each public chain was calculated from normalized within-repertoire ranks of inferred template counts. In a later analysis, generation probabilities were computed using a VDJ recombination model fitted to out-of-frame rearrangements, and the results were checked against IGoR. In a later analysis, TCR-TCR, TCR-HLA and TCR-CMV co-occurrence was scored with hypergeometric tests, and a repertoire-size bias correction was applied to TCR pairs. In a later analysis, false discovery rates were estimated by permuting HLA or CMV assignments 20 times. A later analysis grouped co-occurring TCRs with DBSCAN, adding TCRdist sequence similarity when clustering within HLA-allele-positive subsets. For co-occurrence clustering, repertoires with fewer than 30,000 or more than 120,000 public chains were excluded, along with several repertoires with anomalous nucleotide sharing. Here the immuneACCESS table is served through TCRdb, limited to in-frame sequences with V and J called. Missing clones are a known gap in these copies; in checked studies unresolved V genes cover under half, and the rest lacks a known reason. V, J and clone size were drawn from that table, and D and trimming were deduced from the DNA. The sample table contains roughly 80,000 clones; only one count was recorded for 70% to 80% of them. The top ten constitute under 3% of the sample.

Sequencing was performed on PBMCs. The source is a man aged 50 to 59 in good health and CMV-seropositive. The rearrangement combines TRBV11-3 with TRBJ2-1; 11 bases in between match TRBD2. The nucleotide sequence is TGTGCCAGCAGCCGACTAGCGGGAAGCGAGCAGTTCTTC. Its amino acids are CASSRLAGSEQFF. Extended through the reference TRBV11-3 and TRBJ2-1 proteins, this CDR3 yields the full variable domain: EAGVVQSPRYKIIEKKQPVAFWCNPISGHNTLYWYLQNLGQGPELLIRYENEEAVDDSQLPKDRFSAERLKGVDSTLKIQPAELGDSAVYLCASSRLAGSEQFFGPGTRLTVL.